This is a list of T cell receptor beta chains from one sample in a study of shared clonotypes between healthy human individuals. The assay was immunoSEQ multiplex PCR, and TCRdb's table has in-frame clones only and misses some. This repertoire shows approximately 640,000 clones, 90% found once; its top ten account for 34%. Sequencing was done on a sample of memory CD8+ T cells from PBMCs. The receptors originated from a young man in good health. Some clones in this sample may be carry-over from other donors' samples. The CDR3 runs from the conserved cysteine through the conserved F or W. The order of the fields is D gene, V gene, J gene, clone size, CDR3 protein, CDR3 DNA. The D gene is left open where the match is weak. The size field is filled for only some rows; it gives once, few, many or a size class.

TRBD1	TRBV10-1	TRBJ2-1	.	CASSESPDRVIGEQFF	TGCGCCAGCAGTGAATCTCCGGACAGGGTTATAGGTGAGCAGTTCTTC
.	TRBV28	TRBJ2-7	.	CASSLRYEQYF	TGTGCCAGCAGTTTAAGGTACGAGCAGTACTTC
.	TRBV25-1	TRBJ1-2	.	CASSDRDLYGYTF	TGTGCCAGCAGTGATAGGGACCTCTATGGCTACACCTTC
TRBD1	TRBV9	TRBJ1-1	few	CASSVDRGLGTEAFF	TGTGCCAGCAGCGTAGACAGGGGGCTGGGCACTGAAGCTTTCTTT
.	TRBV27	TRBJ2-7	.	CASSPRPPYEQYF	TGTGCCAGCAGTCCCAGGCCCCCCTACGAGCAGTACTTC
.	TRBV7-9	TRBJ2-6	.	CASSRTVKQANVLTF	TGTGCCAGCAGCCGGACCGTTAAACAGGCCAACGTCCTGACTTTC
.	TRBV28	TRBJ1-1	.	CASSLQNHEAFF	TGTGCCAGCAGTTTACAAAACCATGAAGCTTTCTTT
TRBD1	TRBV25-1	TRBJ2-3	.	CASSESNRGTDTQYF	TGTGCCAGCAGTGAATCCAACAGGGGGACAGATACGCAGTATTTT
TRBD2	TRBV6-1	TRBJ2-3	.	CASSPLAGGADTQYF	TGTGCCAGCAGTCCTCTAGCGGGAGGCGCAGATACGCAGTATTTT
.	TRBV27	TRBJ1-1	.	CASSWGQANTEAFF	TGTGCCAGCAGTTGGGGGCAGGCAAACACTGAAGCTTTCTTT
.	TRBV27	TRBJ1-4	.	CASSRYVSANEKLFF	TGTGCCAGCAGTCGGTACGTCTCAGCTAATGAAAAACTGTTTTTT
.	TRBV9	TRBJ2-1	.	CASSVERAGDEQFF	TGTGCCAGCAGCGTAGAGCGGGCGGGCGATGAGCAGTTCTTC
TRBD1	TRBV19	TRBJ1-5	.	CASSRTDRGKSHGGNQPQHF	TGTGCCAGTAGCCGGACGGACAGGGGGAAATCACACGGTGGCAATCAGCCCCAGCATTTT
.	TRBV11-2	TRBJ2-7	.	CASSSELADEQYF	TGTGCCAGCAGCTCAGAACTAGCCGACGAGCAGTACTTC
.	TRBV21-1	TRBJ2-7	.	CASNLQGLSSYEQYF	TGTGCCAGCAACCTGCAGGGGTTAAGCTCCTACGAGCAGTACTTC
.	TRBV15	TRBJ2-1	once	CATSRGLNEQFF	TGTGCCACCAGCAGAGGACTCAATGAGCAGTTCTTC
.	TRBV7-3	TRBJ1-1	once	CASSLGRNTEAFF	TGTGCCAGCAGCTTAGGGAGGAACACTGAAGCTTTCTTT
TRBD1	TRBV7-8	TRBJ1-3	.	CASSTRDRGLPSSGNTIYF	TGTGCCAGCAGCACCCGGGACAGGGGGCTTCCCAGCTCTGGAAACACCATATATTTT
.	TRBV7-9	TRBJ2-2	.	CASSSGSTTGELFF	TGTGCCAGCAGCTCCGGGAGTACCACCGGGGAGCTGTTTTTT
.	TRBV11-2	TRBJ2-7	many	CASRSGAYEQYF	TGTGCCAGCAGATCTGGGGCATACGAGCAGTACTTC
.	TRBV27	TRBJ1-1	.	CASSLRQSNTEAFF	TGTGCCAGCAGTCTCAGGCAATCGAACACTGAAGCTTTCTTT
TRBD1	TRBV27	TRBJ1-2	.	CASSLKKGAPDGYTF	TGTGCCAGCAGTTTAAAGAAGGGGGCGCCGGATGGCTACACCTTC
TRBD2	TRBV29-1	TRBJ2-7	.	CSVELSGSSYEQYF	TGCAGCGTTGAACTTAGCGGGAGCTCCTACGAGCAGTACTTC
.	TRBV10-2	TRBJ1-1	.	CASGEIRNTEAFF	TGCGCCAGCGGAGAGATTAGGAACACTGAAGCTTTCTTT
TRBD2	TRBV28	TRBJ2-7	.	CASSPLAGENYEQYF	TGTGCCAGCAGTCCGCTAGCGGGAGAAAACTACGAGCAGTACTTC
.	TRBV4-1	TRBJ1-5	.	CASSQEGGHTNQPQHF	TGCGCCAGCAGCCAAGAAGGAGGACATACAAATCAGCCCCAGCATTTT
TRBD2	TRBV7-9	TRBJ2-7	.	CASSGGLAGHQGVYEQYF	TGTGCCAGCTCCGGGGGACTAGCGGGCCACCAAGGAGTCTACGAGCAGTACTTC
TRBD1	TRBV5-5	TRBJ1-1	.	CASSFDRGGTEAFF	TGTGCCAGCAGCTTCGACAGGGGAGGCACTGAAGCTTTCTTT
.	TRBV4-3	TRBJ2-5	.	CASSQRGEGPLRETQYF	TGCGCCAGCAGCCAGAGGGGGGAGGGCCCGCTGCGGGAGACCCAGTACTTC
.	TRBV9	TRBJ2-6	.	CASRSSGANVLTF	TGTGCCAGCAGGAGCTCTGGGGCCAACGTCCTGACTTTC
TRBD2	TRBV15	TRBJ2-2	.	CATSRDWFLSGGPDTGELFF	TGTGCCACCAGCAGAGATTGGTTCTTATCGGGAGGGCCCGACACCGGGGAGCTGTTTTTT
.	TRBV28	TRBJ1-5	.	CASSTSGDYNQPQHF	TGTGCCAGCAGTACCTCAGGGGACTACAATCAGCCCCAGCATTTT
TRBD2	TRBV27	TRBJ2-1	.	CASSWGLAGNEQFF	TGTGCCAGCAGTTGGGGACTAGCGGGAAATGAGCAGTTCTTC
TRBD1	TRBV25-1	TRBJ2-1	.	CASSDYGQGRGNEQFF	TGTGCCAGCAGTGACTACGGACAGGGCCGGGGGAATGAGCAGTTCTTC
.	TRBV9	TRBJ2-1	.	CASSLGTPVRGGQFF	TGTGCCAGCAGCCTCGGGACCCCGGTTCGGGGCGGGCAGTTCTTC
.	TRBV7-9	TRBJ2-3	.	CASSLSLTEGSTDTQYF	TGTGCCAGCAGCTTAAGTCTAACCGAGGGAAGCACAGATACGCAGTATTTT
.	TRBV19	TRBJ1-4	.	CASSIQGSLYEKLFF	TGTGCCAGTAGTATACAGGGATCCCTTTATGAAAAACTGTTTTTT
.	TRBV25-1	TRBJ2-3	.	CASSEIRDPLSTDTQYF	TGTGCCAGCAGTGAAATTAGAGATCCCCTTAGCACAGATACGCAGTATTTT
.	TRBV2	TRBJ1-1	few	CASDNGETEAFF	TGTGCCAGCGATAACGGGGAAACTGAAGCTTTCTTT
.	TRBV27	TRBJ2-7	.	CASSLSRGARYEQYF	TGTGCCAGCAGTTTATCCCGGGGGGCAAGGTACGAGCAGTACTTC
TRBD2	TRBV9	TRBJ2-5	.	CASSTLLAGGLETQYF	TGTGCCAGCAGCACCTTACTAGCGGGAGGGCTAGAGACCCAGTACTTC
.	TRBV29-1	TRBJ2-3	.	CSVGWGTSTDTQYF	TGCAGCGTTGGTTGGGGTACTAGCACAGATACGCAGTATTTT
.	TRBV7-3	TRBJ1-1	.	CASSSRGTEAFF	TGTGCCAGCAGCTCGAGGGGTACTGAAGCTTTCTTT